These T cell receptor beta chains were read from a single sample in a study of shared clonotypes between healthy human individuals. Generated by immunoSEQ multiplex PCR, the TCRdb table keeps only in-frame clones and is missing some. The table lists about 1 million clones, about 75% of them singletons, with over 1.3% in the top ten. The sample comprised memory CD4+ T cells sorted from blood. The receptor set was obtained from a young man in good health. The CDR3 runs from the conserved cysteine through the conserved F or W. Fields, in order: D gene, clone size, J gene, V gene, CDR3 length, CDR3 protein, CDR3 DNA. D genes are given only for firm matches. Not every row has a clone size; where given, it reads once, few, many or a size class.

D: TRBD1; size: .; J: TRBJ2-5; V: TRBV2; length: 18; CDR3: CASSEESAGTGVGETQYF; DNA: TGTGCCAGCAGTGAAGAGTCGGCCGGGACAGGGGTCGGGGAGACCCAGTACTTC
D: .; size: .; J: TRBJ2-1; V: TRBV29-1; length: 10; CDR3: CSVGLNEQFF; DNA: TGCAGCGTTGGCCTCAATGAGCAGTTCTTC
D: TRBD2; size: once; J: TRBJ2-7; V: TRBV5-1; length: 16; CDR3: CASSPRGTSGSYEQYF; DNA: TGCGCCAGCAGCCCACGAGGGACTAGCGGGAGTTACGAGCAGTACTTC
D: .; size: .; J: TRBJ2-3; V: TRBV10-1; length: 15; CDR3: CASSDSSLSTDTQYF; DNA: TGCGCCAGCAGTGATTCGTCCCTTAGCACAGATACGCAGTATTTT
D: TRBD2; size: .; J: TRBJ2-7; V: TRBV9; length: 16; CDR3: CASSRFLSGGAEEQYF; DNA: TGTGCCAGCAGCCGCTTTCTTAGCGGGGGGGCAGAAGAGCAGTACTTC
D: .; size: .; J: TRBJ1-4; V: TRBV5-1; length: 15; CDR3: CASSLVGREEEKLFF; DNA: TGCGCCAGCAGCTTGGTTGGCAGGGAGGAGGAAAAACTGTTTTTT
D: .; size: .; J: TRBJ1-5; V: TRBV27; length: 15; CDR3: CASPWTVYSNQPQHF; DNA: TGTGCCAGTCCATGGACAGTTTATAGCAATCAGCCCCAGCATTTT
D: .; size: .; J: TRBJ2-7; V: TRBV11-3; length: 15; CDR3: CASSPTFAGTYEQYF; DNA: TGTGCCAGCAGCCCCACTTTCGCCGGTACCTACGAGCAGTACTTC
D: TRBD1; size: .; J: TRBJ1-4; V: TRBV5-1; length: 15; CDR3: CASSLVGGTDEKLFF; DNA: TGCGCCAGCAGCTTGGTGGGCGGGACAGATGAAAAACTGTTTTTT
D: .; size: .; J: TRBJ1-1; V: TRBV18; length: 16; CDR3: CASSPTGQGSGTEAFF; DNA: TGTGCCAGCTCACCAACGGGGCAGGGAAGCGGGACTGAAGCTTTCTTT
D: TRBD1; size: few; J: TRBJ1-2; V: TRBV2; length: 14; CDR3: CASSERDSYYGYTF; DNA: TGTGCCAGCAGTGAAAGGGACAGTTACTATGGCTACACCTTC
D: .; size: few; J: TRBJ2-3; V: TRBV6-1; length: 13; CDR3: CASSETPGDTQYF; DNA: TGTGCCAGCAGTGAAACCCCAGGGGATACGCAGTATTTT
D: .; size: .; J: TRBJ2-3; V: TRBV7-2; length: 14; CDR3: CASSLSRGTGTQYF; DNA: TGTGCCAGCAGCTTAAGTCGCGGAACGGGTACGCAGTATTTT
D: TRBD2; size: .; J: TRBJ2-7; V: TRBV5-6; length: 15; CDR3: CASSDGLAGQYEQYF; DNA: TGTGCCAGCAGCGACGGACTAGCGGGGCAATACGAGCAGTACTTC